The source of this T cell receptor beta chain is a study of blood T cell repertoires in COVID-19. Under the authors' procedure: Amplification from reference gene primers served as the basis for estimated nucleated cell counts. Clones were sequenced by immunoSEQ multiplex PCR, and TCRdb holds only the in-frame ones, with some missing. D and trimming were read from the DNA, whereas the V and J calls and clone size are those reported in that table. The data contain roughly 160,000 clones, approximately 82% of them singletons. This clone was seen only once. This receptor was identified in a man aged 55 to 70 who had recovered from COVID-19. Sample: PBMCs or T cells enriched from blood (not recorded which).

In DNA, the CDR3 is TGTGCCAGCAGTGAAACAGGGCCCATTACCACAGATACGCAGTATTTT. Translating gives CASSETGPITTDTQYF. The chain uses TRBV2 and TRBJ2-3; the D gene is possibly TRBD1 (6 bases). V gave up 2 bases and J gave up 2 bases, with 14 bases separating them. There are 16 residues in the CDR3. Germline CDR1 is SNHLY and CDR2 is FYNNEI.